These 12 T cell receptor beta chains originate from one sample sequenced in a study of Ad26.COV2.S vaccination and SARS-CoV-2 variants. Treatment denoted: over 15 received Ad26.COV2.S at low or high dose, single or two shots; 5 received placebo; per-sample allocation not given. On day 63 after the first injection, vaccine and placebo recipients gave samples. Measured with immunoSEQ multiplex PCR; TCRdb has only the in-frame clones, and not every one. The table lists about 680,000 clones, about 90% of them singletons. The specimen was peripheral blood, collected in a trial of Ad26.COV2.S vaccine versus placebo. These TCRs come from a person aged 18-65 years who received the Ad26.COV2.S COVID-19 vaccine or a placebo.

V gene TRBV6-5 combines with J gene TRBJ1-5; a weak D match, TRBD1 (6 bases). This CDR3 contains 15 residues. The V gene lost 5 bases and the J gene lost 6 bases, with 17 bases spanning the gap. From germline, CDR1 is MNHEY and CDR2 SVGAGI. The CDR3 loop reads CASSSTGNGGQPQHF. Written as DNA, the CDR3 is TGTGCCAGCAGTAGTACAGGGAATGGGGGTCAGCCCCAGCATTTT.

The CDR3 is CASSLALTTGTGELFF. The CDR3 nucleotides read TGTGCCAGCAGCTTGGCCCTGACCACGGGGACCGGGGAGCTGTTTTTT. The chain combines TRBV5-4 with TRBJ2-2; TRBD2 might be the D (5 bases). CDR1 and CDR2 from the germline V gene are SGHNT and YYREEE (reference sequence). Trimming took 0 bases from V and 5 from J, leaving 14 bases between them. The CDR3 is 16 residues long.

The J gene is TRBJ2-3, the V gene TRBV7-9; unclear D gene. V lost 3 bases, J lost 3 bases, and 7 bases lay in between. The CDR3 has 13 amino acids. Looked up from germline, CDR1 is SEHNR and CDR2 is FQNEAQ (reference sequence). CDR3 nucleotides: TGTGCCAGCAGCTTTGCGGAAACAGATACGCAGTATTTT. Translating gives CASSFAETDTQYF.

The rearrangement links TRBV7-5 to TRBJ1-5. TRBV7-5 is labeled a pseudogene. There are 16 residues in the CDR3. CDR3 coding DNA: TGTGCCAGAAGCTCCCCCGGGGGGCAGAACAATCAGCCCCAGCATTTT. Translated: CARSSPGGQNNQPQHF.

The chain joins TRBV18 to TRBJ2-3; D possibly corresponds to TRBD2 (5 bases). V was shortened by 6 bases and J by 3 bases, with 16 bases between the two germline ends. This CDR3 has 15 amino acids. In germline, CDR1 is KGHSH, CDR2 LQKENI. The CDR3 DNA reads as TGTGCCAGCTCCCGGGGTCGAGCGGAAACAGATACGCAGTATTTT. Its translation is CASSRGRAETDTQYF.

The chain is built from TRBV7-9 and TRBJ1-6; 10 bases line up with TRBD1. The germline gives CDR1 SEHNR, CDR2 FQNEAQ (reference sequence). The ends lost 1 base at V and 10 bases at J; junction bases unmatched: 4. CDR3 length equals 15 residues. DNA for the CDR3: TGTGCCAGCAGCTTAGGACAGGGGGCAGGGTCACCCCTCCACTTT. Residues: CASSLGQGAGSPLHF.

The chain recombines TRBV11-2 with TRBJ2-7; 11 bases line up with TRBD2. There are 19 residues in the CDR3. The V segment lost 5 bases and the J segment 0 bases; nucleotides outside the gene matches: 15. Per germline, CDR1 SGHAT and CDR2 FQNNGV. This CDR3 is CASSPGVVAGGIRSYEQYF. The CDR3 DNA sequence: TGTGCCAGCAGCCCCGGGGTGGTAGCGGGAGGGATCCGCTCCTACGAGCAGTACTTC. Using reference TRBV11-2 and TRBJ2-7 for the parts outside the CDR3, the full variable domain is EAGVAQSPRYKIIEKRQSVAFWCNPISGHATLYWYQQILGQGPKLLIQFQNNGVVDDSQLPKDRFSAERLKGVDSTLKIQPAKLEDSAVYLCASSPGVVAGGIRSYEQYFGPGTRLTVT.

The CDR3 DNA is TGTGCCAGCAGCCCACGGGGGCTCACTGAAGCTTTCTTT. This translates into CASSPRGLTEAFF. The chain joins TRBV7-9 to TRBJ1-1; maybe TRBD1 (6 bases). The V gene lost 5 bases and the J gene lost 4 bases, with 11 bases spanning the gap. There are 13 residues in the CDR3. CDR1 is SEHNR and CDR2 is FQNEAQ in the germline V gene (reference sequence).

The rearrangement uses TRBV15 and TRBJ2-5; D might be TRBD1 or TRBD2, each matching 5 bases. This CDR3 contains 14 residues. Between the trimmed V and J ends, which lost 10 bases and 0 bases, there was a span of 15 bases. The germline V gene encodes CDR1 LNHNV and CDR2 YYDKDF (reference sequence). The CDR3 loop is CAINAGANQETQYF. CDR3 DNA: TGTGCCATAAACGCCGGGGCTAACCAAGAGACCCAGTACTTC.

The CDR3 loop reads CSVATGEADTQYF. CDR3 coding DNA: TGCAGCGTAGCGACAGGGGAGGCAGATACGCAGTATTTT. The J gene is TRBJ2-3, the V gene TRBV29-1; TRBD1 aligns across 8 bases. Germline CDR1 reads SQVTM; CDR2 reads ANQGSEA. Trimming cost V 6 bases and J 4 bases; bases outside gene matches: 6. The CDR3 length is 13 residues.

The chain is built from TRBV29-1 and TRBJ1-1, with TRBD1 identical over 8 bases. This CDR3 has 13 residues. V shed 5 bases and J 5 bases; nucleotides not matched to a gene: 7. The germline gives CDR1 SQVTM, CDR2 ANQGSEA. The CDR3 nucleotides are TGCAGCGTTTCTCAGGGGGCCAGAACTGAAGCTTTCTTT. Translating gives CSVSQGARTEAFF.

The chain employs TRBV7-2 and TRBJ2-3, with D perhaps assigned TRBD1 or TRBD2 (5 bases each). V lost 3 bases, J lost 4 bases, and 11 bases lay in between. CDR3 length: 14 amino acids. Germline V gene sequence: CDR1 SGHTA, CDR2 FQGNSA. This CDR3 is CASSLNVGADTQYF. The CDR3 DNA follows: TGTGCCAGCAGCTTGAACGTGGGGGCAGATACGCAGTATTTT.